This T cell receptor beta chain was retrieved from a study of cytomegalovirus exposure and HLA in healthy donors. Data came from immunoSEQ multiplex PCR; TCRdb stores just in-frame clones and leaves some out. This table holds hundreds of thousands of clones, about 87% found once. The donors were members of the validation cohort comprising about 120 subjects, separate from the roughly 600-subject first cohort. This CDR3 region has 15 residues. V gave up 1 base and J gave up 8 bases, with 15 bases separating them. Germline loops: CDR1 SGHRS, CDR2 YFSETQ. Sequencing was carried out using PBMCs. The V gene is TRBV5-1, the J gene TRBJ1-4; TRBD1 might be the D (5 bases). The sequence was obtained from a man younger than 30 in good health and CMV-seronegative. CDR3 protein: CASSLSPSSGEKLFF. CDR3 nucleotides: TGCGCCAGCAGCTTGTCGCCCTCGTCAGGGGAAAAACTGTTTTTT.